The 9 T cell receptor beta chains below all came from one sample that was sequenced in a study of OX40 agonist ivuxolimab in advanced cancers. This table comes from immunoSEQ multiplex PCR, and its TCRdb copy is limited to in-frame clones, with some not included. The sample shows tens of thousands of clones, approximately 90% of them seen only once. This material consisted of CD4+ or CD8+ T cells sorted from blood, taken in a trial of the OX40 agonist ivuxolimab. The source of these receptors is an adult with an advanced solid tumor such as melanoma, head and neck, liver or kidney cancer.

The chain has TRBV9 and TRBJ2-7; 7 nucleotides align to TRBD2. The CDR3 extends over 15 amino acids. V shed 1 base, J shed 2 bases, and the junction held 6 bases outside the gene matches. Germline assignment: CDR1 SGDLS and CDR2 YYNGEE. The CDR3 sequence is CASSVTSASPYEQYF. CDR3 nucleotide sequence: TGTGCCAGCAGCGTAACTAGCGCGAGCCCCTACGAGCAGTACTTC.

The chain carries TRBV5-4 and TRBJ2-7, with a weak D call TRBD2 (5 bases). The CDR3 loop spans 13 amino acids. The V and J ends lost 6 bases and 4 bases respectively, with 14 bases between them. Germline V CDR1 and CDR2: SGHNT, YYREEE (reference sequence). The CDR3 spells CASKEGLEYEQYF. CDR3 DNA: TGTGCCAGCAAAGAGGGCCTGGAGTACGAGCAGTACTTC. Combining the CDR3 with reference TRBV5-4 and TRBJ2-7 gives the whole variable domain ETGVTQSPTHLIKTRGQQVTLRCSSQSGHNTVSWYQQALGQGPQFIFQYYREEENGRGNFPPRFSGLQFPNYSSELNVNALELDDSALYLCASKEGLEYEQYFGPGTRLTVT.

The rearrangement joins TRBV7-9 to TRBJ2-7, with TRBD1 matching 8 bases. V shed 5 bases and J 2 bases; nucleotides not matched to a gene: 8. The CDR3 has 15 residues. Germline CDR1 is SEHNR and CDR2 is FQNEAQ (reference sequence). Written as DNA, the CDR3 is TGTGCCAGCAGCCCCAGTCGGGACAGGCCCTACGAGCAGTACTTC. The encoded protein is CASSPSRDRPYEQYF.

The J gene is TRBJ1-2, the V gene TRBV6-5; D gene ambiguous. With 2 bases removed from V and 7 bases from J, the gap between germline ends came to 17 bases. The V gene's germline CDR1 is MNHEY and CDR2 SVGAGI. This CDR3 region has 15 residues. The CDR3 here is CASSYGDTSPGGYTF. The CDR3 DNA reads TGTGCCAGCAGTTACGGAGACACCAGCCCCGGTGGCTACACCTTC.

Points on this clone: One end of the junction does not line up with germline, which may come from a read error. The V gene is TRBV4-2, the J gene TRBJ2-6, with D perhaps TRBD1 (6 bases). This CDR3 comprises 20 residues. Germline values: CDR1 LGHNA, CDR2 YNFKEQ. The CDR3: CASSRPPQGPESSRANVLTF. In DNA, the CDR3 is TGTGCCAGCAGCCGCCCACCACAGGGACCCGAGAGCTCTAGGGCCAACGTCCTGACTTTC.

V gene TRBV29-1 combines with J gene TRBJ2-4; D tentatively fits TRBD1 or TRBD2 (5 bases each). There are 16 residues in the CDR3. Germline V CDR1 and CDR2: SQVTM, ANQGSEA. Trimming took 0 bases from V and 0 from J, leaving 12 bases between them. CDR3 in DNA: TGCAGCGTTGAAGATCGGGGCATTTTAGCCAAAAACATTCAGTACTTC. Protein product: CSVEDRGILAKNIQYF.

The chain employs TRBV29-1 and TRBJ2-7; a weak D match, TRBD1 (5 bases). With 8 bases removed from V and 1 base from J, the gap between germline ends came to 18 bases. The germline V gene encodes CDR1 SQVTM and CDR2 ANQGSEA. This CDR3 contains 14 residues. In DNA, the CDR3 is TGCAGCACCAAAGTAGGGGCGACATCCTACGAGCAGTACTTC. Amino acid sequence: CSTKVGATSYEQYF.

This chain links TRBV10-1 with TRBJ2-2; possibly TRBD1 for D (7 bases). Germline V gives CDR1 WNHNN, CDR2 SYGVQD (reference sequence). The CDR3 spans 14 residues. V was pared by 4 bases and J by 7 bases, with 13 bases between. The CDR3 is CASSVEGAVGELFF. Here the CDR3 DNA reads TGCGCCAGCAGTGTGGAGGGGGCGGTCGGGGAGCTGTTTTTT.

The V and J genes are TRBV9 and TRBJ2-2; tentatively, D is TRBD1 (6 bases). V was pared by 4 bases and J by 1 base, with 23 bases between. This CDR3 has 19 amino acids. Looked up from germline, CDR1 is SGDLS and CDR2 is YYNGEE. The CDR3 region is CASSLRVDREPGNTGELFF. DNA for the CDR3: TGTGCCAGCAGCCTCCGGGTGGACAGAGAGCCAGGGAACACCGGGGAGCTGTTTTTT.